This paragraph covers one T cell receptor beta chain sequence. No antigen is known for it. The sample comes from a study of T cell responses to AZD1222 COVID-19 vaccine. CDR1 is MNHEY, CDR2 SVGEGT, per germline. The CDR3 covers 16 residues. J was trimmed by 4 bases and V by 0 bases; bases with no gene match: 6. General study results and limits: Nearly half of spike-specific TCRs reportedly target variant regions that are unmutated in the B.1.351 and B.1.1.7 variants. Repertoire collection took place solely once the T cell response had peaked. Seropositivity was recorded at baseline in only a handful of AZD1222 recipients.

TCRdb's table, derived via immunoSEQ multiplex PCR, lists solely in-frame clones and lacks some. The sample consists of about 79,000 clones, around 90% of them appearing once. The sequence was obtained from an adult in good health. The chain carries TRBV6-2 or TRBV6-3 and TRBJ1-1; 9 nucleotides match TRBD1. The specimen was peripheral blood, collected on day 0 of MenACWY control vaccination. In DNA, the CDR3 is TGTGCCAGCAGTTACTCGGGGACAGGGAGGGGCACTGAAGCTTTCTTT. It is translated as CASSYSGTGRGTEAFF.